Listed below are T cell receptor beta chains from one sample, sequenced in a study of multiple sclerosis patients with progressive multifocal leukoencephalopathy. The repertoire was sequenced with immunoSEQ multiplex PCR; TCRdb's copy has only in-frame clones and lacks some. The sample has 25,000 to 35,000 clones; under 90% are singletons. The material was PBMCs, obtained from a patient treated with natalizumab. The receptors shown here come from a human donor with multiple sclerosis. Each CDR3 is given with its conserved first and last residue. Not all rows give a size; the values are once, few, many and, for expanded clones, a class.

TRBV14	NA	TRBJ1-2	CASSPGLNYGYTF
TRBV7-6	NA	TRBJ2-3	CASSLEVGDTQYF
TRBV4-3	NA	TRBJ2-7	CASSRTGDEQYF
TRBV5-1	NA	TRBJ2-3	CASSSGLAGTDTQYF
TRBV19	NA	TRBJ1-2	CASRLQGNYYGYTF
TRBV27	NA	TRBJ2-1	CASSPGTGGLWVYNEQFF
TRBV6-5	NA	TRBJ2-7	CASSYSGLASEQYF
TRBV27	NA	TRBJ2-7	CASRNRVSSEQYF
TRBV5-1	NA	TRBJ1-1	CASSFGGTGSTEAFF
TRBV7-6	once	TRBJ2-2	CASSLRLERTGELFF
TRBV10-3	once	TRBJ2-2	CAIGDWDTGELFF
TRBV6-1	NA	TRBJ1-3	CASSASVLSGNTIYF
TRBV27	NA	TRBJ2-1	CASRRDRVAAPFNEQFF